This T cell receptor beta chain was recovered during a study of T cells in Graves' hyperthyroidism and ophthalmopathy. Study-level points and caveats: Ophthalmopathy was told apart from stable hyperthyroidism by a 13 V-J model.

TCR beta CDR3 regions were amplified from RNA. During a first-round RT-PCR of the TCR CDR3, the HTBI primer set was used. TCRdb reprocessed the multiplex PCR reads via MiXCR and lists one record per CDR3 protein. The sample has about 520,000 distinct CDR3 sequences; approximately 25% are singletons. This clonotype was seen ten or more times. Antigen unknown. This clonotype was sampled from a woman aged 30 to 39 with Graves' ophthalmopathy. Sequencing was performed on blood.

CDR3 bases: TGTGCCATCAGTGAGCTACAGGGCGGTCAGCCCCAGCATTTT. Amino acid sequence: CAISELQGGQPQHF. The chain has TRBV10-3 and TRBJ1-5; tentatively, D is TRBD1 (6 bases). The CDR3 runs to 14 residues. Germline CDR1 is ENHRY and CDR2 is SYGVKD. Trimming took 2 bases from V and 6 from J, leaving 11 bases between them.